This TCR beta chain stems from a study of identical twins. Study-wide findings and caveats: Analyses of zero insertions could, in part, be confounded by invariant MAIT and iNKT cells. The analysis was cross-sectional rather than longitudinal within donors.

Concerning this clonotype itself: Its target is not known.

Healthy Caucasians supplied all donations. Germline V gene data show CDR1 as SQVTM and CDR2 as ANQGSEA. The V end was cut by 4 bases, the J end by 8 bases, with 14 bases between. There are 13 residues in the CDR3. TCRdb recomputed calls from the 5' RACE reads with MiXCR, one row per CDR3 protein. Counted here are about 340,000 distinct CDR3 sequences, 8.5% to 10% occurring once; the ten biggest clones make up roughly 9%. Sequencing was carried out using naive T cells sorted from blood. The chain has TRBV29-1 and TRBJ1-4; D not certain. The TCR comes from a woman between 50 and 59 years old in good health. The CDR3 is CSVAGRTKEKLFF. The CDR3 DNA follows: TGCAGCGTTGCAGGAAGGACCAAAGAAAAACTGTTTTTT.